This TCR beta chain was documented in a study of cytomegalovirus exposure and HLA in healthy donors. Primers for the PCR totalled 60 Vbeta and 13 Jbeta. TCRdb's copy holds only in-frame clones and misses some; the assay was immunoSEQ multiplex PCR. The sample holds 65,000 to 75,000 clones, roughly 71% seen once. V was pared by 0 bases and J by 4 bases, with 0 bases of the junction left unmatched. CDR3 length equals 14 residues. CDR1 SGHRS and CDR2 YFSETQ come from the germline V gene. Study outcomes and limitations: Further analysis was carried out later, and it showed several of the most significant clusters appearing linked to common viral pathogens. In a later analysis, V- and J-gene trimming of beta chains associated with a DCLRE1C missense variant, replicated independently. A further, later analysis showed that HLA-associated TCR beta chains (compared with equally common others) were more clonally expanded.

With regard to this clone: The antigen is not known. Within the sample, other DNA sequences also encode this same CDR3.

Specimen: PBMCs. The TCR was taken from a woman aged 60-75 years in good health and CMV-seropositive. The chain combines TRBV5-1 with TRBJ1-1; the match to TRBD1 covers 10 bases. In nucleotides, the CDR3 is TGCGCCAGCAGCTTGGGGACAGGGGGCACTGAAGCTTTCTTT. Residues: CASSLGTGGTEAFF.